This TCR beta chain was identified during a study of blood T cell repertoires in COVID-19. Overall study context: From the United States, Italy and Spain came samples of acute and convalescent COVID-19. T cells, B-cell-depleted T cells, or PBMCs provided the cDNA or gDNA that served as material.

Original processing notes: The assay estimated nucleated cells by amplifying reference gene primers. Assay: immunoSEQ multiplex PCR; the TCRdb copy retains only in-frame clones and omits some. V, J and clone size derive from that table, while D and trimming were established from the DNA sequence. The repertoire includes about 230,000 clones, more than 75% of them detected once, and roughly 11% sits in the top ten. The V gene lost 0 bases and the J gene lost 7 bases, with 12 bases spanning the gap. The germline V gene has CDR1 LGHNA and CDR2 YSLEER. The CDR3 runs to 15 residues. Those enrolled in Seattle joined during active infection and were followed longitudinally afterward.

The material sequenced was peripheral blood. The receptor comes from a man aged 45-65 years with COVID-19, enrolled during active disease. V usage is TRBV4-3 and J usage is TRBJ2-2, with D possibly matching TRBD2 (6 bases). The CDR3 region is CASSQDRGRFGELFF. CDR3 in DNA: TGCGCCAGCAGCCAAGATCGGGGGAGGTTCGGGGAGCTGTTTTTT.